The clone carrying this T cell receptor (beta chain) was recorded at least ten times. What it binds is unknown. V was pared by 4 bases and J by 0 bases, with 16 bases between. The V gene's germline CDR1 is SEHNR and CDR2 FQNEAQ (reference sequence). There are 16 residues in the CDR3. The sample originates from a study of T-cell memory formation after mild COVID-19. Study results and limitations: That cross-reactive memory joined was suggested by some responding clones appearing in pre-infection memory.

TCRdb fed the 5' RACE reads into MiXCR, producing one record per CDR3 protein. The sample includes some 410,000 distinct CDR3 sequences, about 25% of them seen just once. The receptor comes from an adult woman who had mild COVID-19 (a few samples of this study predate the infection). Cell type and time point are not known. V gene TRBV7-9 combines with J gene TRBJ2-7; possibly TRBD2 for D (5 bases). Input material: PBMCs or a T cell subset sorted from them (not recorded which). The CDR3 reads CASSSEGRSVSYEQYF. Here the CDR3 DNA reads TGTGCCAGCAGCTCCGAGGGCCGGAGTGTCTCCTACGAGCAGTACTTC.